A selection of T cell receptor beta chains follows, all from one sample in a study of beta chain features in type 1 diabetes. Sequenced by immunoSEQ multiplex PCR; TCRdb stores in-frame clones only, minus some. Among 350,000 to 400,000 clones listed, about 16% were seen once. Sequenced input: naive CD4+ T cells from blood. The source is a woman under 30 in good health. Each CDR3 is given with its conserved first and last residue. The order of the fields is V gene, clone size, J gene, D gene, CDR3 DNA, CDR3 protein. A D gene is named only where the DNA matches it firmly. Rows may omit the clone size; those that give it use once, few, many or a size class.

V: TRBV6-6; size: few; J: TRBJ2-5; D: TRBD1; DNA: TGTGCCAGCAGTCGCCACAGGGGCGAAGAGACCCAGTACTTC; CDR3: CASSRHRGEETQYF
V: TRBV30; size: few; J: TRBJ1-5; D: TRBD1; DNA: TGTGCCTGGAGGACAGGGGACACCAGCAATCAGCCCCAGCATTTT; CDR3: CAWRTGDTSNQPQHF
V: TRBV7-2; size: NA; J: TRBJ2-2; D: NA; DNA: TGTGCCAGCAGCCCGGGACACTCATTCACCGGGGAGCTGTTTTTT; CDR3: CASSPGHSFTGELFF
V: TRBV4-2; size: NA; J: TRBJ2-1; D: TRBD2; DNA: TGTGCCAGCAGCCAAGGGAACCTAGCGGTATACAATGAGCAGTTCTTC; CDR3: CASSQGNLAVYNEQFF
V: TRBV6-5; size: NA; J: TRBJ2-7; D: TRBD1; DNA: TGTGCCAGCAAAGACAGGGCCTACGAGCAGTACTTC; CDR3: CASKDRAYEQYF
V: TRBV4-1; size: few; J: TRBJ2-5; D: NA; DNA: TGCGCCAGCAGCTCGCGGACAGGGAGGGAAGAGACCCAGTACTTC; CDR3: CASSSRTGREETQYF
V: TRBV7-2; size: few; J: TRBJ2-7; D: TRBD2; DNA: TGTGCCAGCAGCTTAGAATTAGCGGGGAGCTACGAGCAGTACTTC; CDR3: CASSLELAGSYEQYF
V: TRBV5-1; size: few; J: TRBJ2-7; D: TRBD1; DNA: TGCGCCAGCAGCTTGGGACAGGGGCCCTACGAGCAGTACTTC; CDR3: CASSLGQGPYEQYF
V: TRBV5-1; size: NA; J: TRBJ2-5; D: NA; DNA: TGCGCCAGCAGCTTGGGGGCGGGAAGGATGGAAGAGACCCAGTACTTC; CDR3: CASSLGAGRMEETQYF
V: TRBV5-1; size: NA; J: TRBJ2-7; D: NA; DNA: TGCGCCAGCAGCTTGGTGCGGCGGGGAGACGAGCAGTACTTC; CDR3: CASSLVRRGDEQYF
V: TRBV28; size: few; J: TRBJ1-2; D: TRBD1; DNA: TGTGCCAGCAGTAAAACAGGGGGCGGTGGCTACACCTTC; CDR3: CASSKTGGGGYTF
V: TRBV20-1; size: NA; J: TRBJ2-7; D: NA; DNA: TGCAGTGCTCTCGGGTACGAGCAGTACTTC; CDR3: CSALGYEQYF
V: TRBV5-4; size: few; J: TRBJ2-1; D: NA; DNA: TGTGCCAGCAGCTCGGGTTTAGTTGAGCAGTTCTTC; CDR3: CASSSGLVEQFF
V: TRBV18; size: few; J: TRBJ2-5; D: TRBD2; DNA: TGTGCCAGCTCGAAGACTAGCGTCCAAGAGACCCAGTACTTC; CDR3: CASSKTSVQETQYF
V: TRBV29-1; size: few; J: TRBJ1-5; D: NA; DNA: TGCAGCGCCCGGGATCTTAATCAGCCCCAGCATTTT; CDR3: CSARDLNQPQHF
V: TRBV19; size: few; J: TRBJ1-2; D: NA; DNA: TGTGCCAGTAGTCCGGGGACTTATGGCTACACCTTC; CDR3: CASSPGTYGYTF
V: TRBV6-5; size: NA; J: TRBJ1-2; D: TRBD1; DNA: TGTGCCAGCAGTCTCCGGGACAGGGCTGGCTACACCTTC; CDR3: CASSLRDRAGYTF
V: TRBV18; size: few; J: TRBJ1-1; D: TRBD1; DNA: TGTGCCAGCTCACCGCCGGGACAGGGAGGCACTGAAGCTTTCTTT; CDR3: CASSPPGQGGTEAFF
V: TRBV5-4; size: NA; J: TRBJ2-7; D: TRBD1; DNA: TGTGCCAGCAGCTGGCAGGGGGCCTACGAGCAGTACTTC; CDR3: CASSWQGAYEQYF
V: TRBV6-6; size: NA; J: TRBJ2-3; D: TRBD2; DNA: TGTGCCAGCAGTTTAGCGGGAGTGGAAGATACGCAGTATTTT; CDR3: CASSLAGVEDTQYF
V: TRBV7-9; size: NA; J: TRBJ2-1; D: TRBD1; DNA: TGTGCCAGCAGCTTGGACAGGGAACAGTTCTTC; CDR3: CASSLDREQFF
V: TRBV7-8; size: NA; J: TRBJ2-7; D: NA; DNA: TGTGCCAGCAGCCTAAGGGACTCGCTGCGGCAGTACTTC; CDR3: CASSLRDSLRQYF
V: TRBV29-1; size: few; J: TRBJ2-7; D: NA; DNA: TGCAGCGTTGATGGGGGCAGCGACGAGCAGTACTTC; CDR3: CSVDGGSDEQYF